Shown below are 9 T cell receptor beta chains from a single sample sequenced in a study of blood T cell repertoires in COVID-19. Here immunoSEQ multiplex PCR was the method, and the copy in TCRdb shows in-frame clones only, minus some. Among about 220,000 clones listed, 65% to 90% were seen once. The source material was peripheral blood. The receptors here all came from a man aged 50-60 years with active or convalescent COVID-19.

The rearrangement joins TRBV6-1 to TRBJ2-7; 8 bases align to TRBD2. Germline V gene lookup returns CDR1 MNHNS and CDR2 SASEGT. V shed 7 bases and J 2 bases; nucleotides not matched to a gene: 10. The length of the CDR3 is 15 residues. CDR3 coding DNA: TGTGCCAGCACCACAGGACTAGCAGGTGCCTACGAGCAGTACTTC. It codes for CASTTGLAGAYEQYF.

V usage is TRBV28 and J usage is TRBJ2-7; 9 positions match TRBD1. The V segment lost 6 bases and the J segment 5 bases; nucleotides outside the gene matches: 5. The CDR3 runs to 13 residues. CDR1 and CDR2 (germline): MDHEN, SYDVKM. CDR3: CASRRQGDDEQYV. CDR3 coding DNA: TGTGCCAGCAGGAGACAGGGGGATGACGAGCAGTACGTC.

This rearrangement joins TRBV7-2 to TRBJ1-6; D ambiguous. The CDR3 is made up of 13 amino acids. Germline CDR1 and CDR2: SGHTA and FQGNSA. Trimming shortened V by 0 bases and J by 13 bases, and 10 bases separated the two germline ends. In nucleotides, the CDR3 is TGTGCCAGCAGCTTAGCAGAGGCATTCCCCCTCCACTTT. Translating gives CASSLAEAFPLHF.

The chain carries TRBV6-2 or TRBV6-3 and TRBJ2-7; 7 bases line up with TRBD1. The trim removed 5 bases at V and 5 bases at J, leaving 6 bases unmatched. Germline CDR1 and CDR2: MNHEY and SVGEGT. This CDR3 contains 13 residues. CDR3 residues: CASSASTGNEQYV. The CDR3 DNA reads as TGTGCCAGCAGTGCCTCGACAGGGAACGAGCAGTACGTC.

This clone has only one observation. The chain employs TRBV13 and TRBJ2-2; possible D gene TRBD2, 7 bases. The CDR3 has 16 amino acids. Trimming took off 5 bases at V and 2 bases at J, with 15 bases between the two ends. Germline lookup yields CDR1 PRHDT and CDR2 FYEKMQ (reference sequence). The CDR3 loop reads CASSRSGTSNTGELFF. DNA for the CDR3: TGTGCCAGCAGCAGGAGCGGGACATCCAACACCGGGGAGCTGTTTTTT. The full variable domain, in which reference TRBV13 and TRBJ2-2 provide the parts outside the CDR3, is AAGVIQSPRHLIKEKRETATLKCYPIPRHDTVYWYQQGPGQDPQFLISFYEKMQSDKGSIPDRFSAQQFSDYHSELNMSSLELGDSALYFCASSRSGTSNTGELFFGEGSRLTVL.

The rearrangement uses TRBV28 and TRBJ1-4, with 8 bases matching TRBD1. The CDR3 is 15 residues long. Unmatched junction bases numbered 7, after V lost 5 bases and J lost 5 bases. Germline V gene sequence: CDR1 MDHEN, CDR2 SYDVKM. Here the CDR3 DNA reads TGTGCCAGCAGTCTTCTCTCAGGGGGCAATGAAAAACTGTTTTTT. Protein: CASSLLSGGNEKLFF.

The chain is built from TRBV5-1 and TRBJ1-6; the match to TRBD1 covers 8 bases. Looked up from germline, CDR1 is SGHRS and CDR2 is YFSETQ. The V and J ends lost 3 bases and 5 bases, in that order; junction bases with no gene match: 4. The CDR3 is 15 amino acids. The CDR3 sequence: CASSSLDRDNSPLHF. CDR3 bases: TGCGCCAGCAGCTCCCTGGACAGGGATAATTCACCCCTCCACTTT.

This chain joins TRBV6-2 or TRBV6-3 and TRBJ2-7; TRBD1 agrees at 9 bases. CDR1 MNHEY and CDR2 SVGEGT come from the germline V gene. This CDR3 has 15 amino acids. J was trimmed by 6 bases and V by 0 bases; bases with no gene match: 6. Here the CDR3 DNA reads TGTGCCAGCAGTTACTCGGGACAGGGCCTGGGCGAGCAGTACTTC. Encoded protein: CASSYSGQGLGEQYF.

The genes are TRBV7-3 and TRBJ1-1; possibly TRBD1 for D (5 bases). In germline, CDR1 is SGHTA, CDR2 FQGTGA. This CDR3 has 14 amino acids. V was clipped by 2 bases and J by 5 bases, with 12 bases between them. CDR3 loop: CASSLGHKRTEAFF. The DNA of the CDR3 is TGTGCCAGCAGCTTAGGACACAAACGGACTGAAGCTTTCTTT.